A single sample is the source of the 19 T cell receptor beta chains below, sequenced in a study of T cell responses to AZD1222 COVID-19 vaccine. Generated by immunoSEQ multiplex PCR, the TCRdb table keeps only in-frame clones and is missing some. This table holds 100,000 to 150,000 clones, approximately 90% found once. The sample in question was peripheral blood, obtained on day 0 of AZD1222 vaccination. The receptor set was obtained from an adult in good health.

The CDR3 DNA sequence: TGTGCCAGCAGGCGCCCGTCGGGGAGGAATAATTCACCCCTCCACTTT. Protein: CASRRPSGRNNSPLHF. The V gene is TRBV28, the J gene TRBJ1-6; no clear D. V lost 6 bases and J 5 bases, leaving 17 bases between the germline ends. The germline gives CDR1 MDHEN, CDR2 SYDVKM. The CDR3 totals 16 residues.

In this sample, this clone turned up a few times. The rearrangement links TRBV4-2 to TRBJ1-2; D is perhaps TRBD1 (5 bases). This CDR3 has 15 residues. In germline, CDR1 is LGHNA, CDR2 YNFKEQ. V lost 0 bases and J 5 bases, leaving 13 bases between the germline ends. CDR3 nucleotide sequence: TGTGCCAGCAGCCAAGATCGAGACAGAGTATATGGCTACACCTTC. Protein product: CASSQDRDRVYGYTF.

This chain links TRBV9 with TRBJ1-1; D is perhaps TRBD1 (6 bases). CDR3 length: 13 amino acids. Germline V gene sequence: CDR1 SGDLS, CDR2 YYNGEE. V lost 3 bases and J 6 bases, leaving 12 bases between the germline ends. The CDR3 DNA is TGTGCCAGCAGCGCAAACACAGGGTCTGAAGCTTTCTTT. Encoded protein: CASSANTGSEAFF.

To note about this clone: The same CDR3 also results from other DNA sequences found in this sample. The chain recombines TRBV20-1 with TRBJ1-2, with D uncertain. V lost 6 bases and J lost 5, with 10 bases in between. The CDR3 loop spans 11 amino acids. Germline V CDR1 and CDR2: DFQATT, SNEGSKA (reference sequence). CDR3 sequence: CSAYTNYGYTF. The CDR3 DNA sequence: TGCAGTGCCTATACCAATTATGGCTACACCTTC.

The chain uses TRBV7-9 and TRBJ2-4; D is possibly TRBD2 (6 bases). The length of the CDR3 is 16 residues. Germline-derived CDR1 and CDR2 are SEHNR and FQNEAQ (reference sequence). The V end lost 1 base, the J end lost 0 bases, and 10 bases lay between the germline ends. Here the CDR3 DNA reads TGTGCCAGCAGCTTAGGGGCGGGACTAGCCAAAAACATTCAGTACTTC. Protein sequence: CASSLGAGLAKNIQYF. Supplemented by reference TRBV7-9 and TRBJ2-4, the full variable domain reads DTGVSQNPRHKITKRGQNVTFRCDPISEHNRLYWYRQTLGQGPEFLTYFQNEAQLEKSRLLSDRFSAERPKGSFSTLEIQRTEQGDSAMYLCASSLGAGLAKNIQYFGAGTRLSVL.

This sequence joins TRBV2 and TRBJ1-1; the D is unclear. This CDR3 has 12 amino acids. Per the germline V gene, CDR1 is SNHLY and CDR2 is FYNNEI. V lost 6 bases and J lost 0, with 5 bases in between. CDR3 in amino acids: CASRGMNTEAFF. In DNA, the CDR3 is TGTGCCAGCAGAGGAATGAACACTGAAGCTTTCTTT.

This clone was recorded only once. The rearrangement links TRBV6-2 or TRBV6-3 to TRBJ1-6; D remains unclear. This CDR3 region has 15 residues. V was shortened by 0 bases and J by 7 bases, with 10 bases between the two germline ends. Germline loops: CDR1 MNHEY, CDR2 SVGEGT. The CDR3 DNA reads as TGTGCCAGCAGTTACTCGAATACGCGGAATTCACCCCTCCACTTT. Protein sequence: CASSYSNTRNSPLHF.

J is TRBJ2-3 and V is TRBV6-6, with D hard to call. The CDR3 is 15 amino acids. CDR1 MNHNY and CDR2 SVGAGI come from the germline V gene (reference sequence). The V end was cut by 7 bases, the J end by 0 bases, with 14 bases between. The CDR3 coding sequence is TGTGCCAGCACTAGTTGGTCTCTTAGCACAGATACGCAGTATTTT. Translating it yields CASTSWSLSTDTQYF.

The chain employs TRBV7-3 and TRBJ1-1; D is perhaps TRBD1 (5 bases). Trimming pared 5 bases from V and 4 bases from J, leaving 17 bases between. CDR1 and CDR2 (germline): SGHTA, FQGTGA. The CDR3 has 15 residues. CDR3: CASSKREGRGTEAFF. The CDR3 DNA is TGTGCCAGCAGCAAGAGGGAAGGAAGGGGCACTGAAGCTTTCTTT.

This chain uses TRBV9 with TRBJ2-7; 12 nucleotides agree with TRBD1. Germline trimming cut 3 bases from V and 7 bases from J; bases unmatched to any gene: 8. Per germline, CDR1 SGDLS and CDR2 YYNGEE. The CDR3 contains 15 residues. The CDR3 DNA reads TGTGCCAGCAGCGCCGGGACAGGGGGCGCGTGGGAGCAGTACTTC. Its protein is CASSAGTGGAWEQYF.

CDR3 coding DNA: TGTGCCAGCAGCCAAGACTCTACCACCATATATTTT. It translates to CASSQDSTTIYF. The chain links TRBV12-3 or TRBV12-4 to TRBJ1-3; D unclear. Deletions cut 6 bases from V and 9 bases from J, with 12 bases between. The CDR3 covers 12 residues.

This clone came up a few times. Written as DNA, the CDR3 is TGTGCCACCTACACGACAAGGGCTCCTCAAGAGACCCAGTACTTC. This translates into CATYTTRAPQETQYF. The V call is TRBV15, the J call TRBJ2-5; D is unresolved. CDR3 length: 15 residues. Germline CDR1 reads LNHNV; CDR2 reads YYDKDF (reference sequence). The germline V and J ends were trimmed by 8 bases and 2 bases, with 18 bases remaining between them. The full variable domain, rest sourced from reference TRBV15 and TRBJ2-5, is DAMVIQNPRYQVTQFGKPVTLSCSQTLNHNVMYWYQQKSSQAPKLLFHYYDKDFNNEADTPDNFQSRRPNTSFCFLDIRSPGLGDTAMYLCATYTTRAPQETQYFGPGTRLLVL.

The chain is built from TRBV4-1 and TRBJ2-5; 9 nucleotides line up with TRBD1. The CDR3 contains 15 residues. The J segment lost 4 bases and the V segment lost 2 bases, leaving 5 bases of the junction unmatched. Germline V CDR1 and CDR2: MGHRA, YSYEKL. The CDR3 DNA is TGCGCCAGCAGCCAACCGGGACAGGGAGGAGAGACCCAGTACTTC. It translates to CASSQPGQGGETQYF.

The chain employs TRBV20-1 and TRBJ2-1; D unclear. Germline CDR1 is DFQATT and CDR2 is SNEGSKA (reference sequence). V lost 2 bases to trimming and J lost 6 bases, with 2 bases between them. The CDR3 is 10 residues long. The chain's CDR3 is CSARINEQFF. The CDR3 bases are TGCAGTGCTAGAATCAATGAGCAGTTCTTC.

The chain employs TRBV6-6 and TRBJ2-7; D might be TRBD1 (6 bases). Germline V gene data show CDR1 as MNHNY and CDR2 as SVGAGI (reference sequence). The ends were cut back, 2 bases at V and 5 bases at J, with 16 bases in the middle. The length of the CDR3 is 15 residues. The CDR3 region has the DNA TGTGCCAGCAGTTACGAGGGGGTGTATGAGGACGAGCAGTACTTC. This codes for CASSYEGVYEDEQYF.

This chain joins TRBV19 and TRBJ1-1; D gene ambiguous. The CDR3 spans 13 residues. Germline V gene sequence: CDR1 LNHDA, CDR2 SQIVND (reference sequence). Deletions cut 3 bases from V and 5 bases from J, with 10 bases between. The CDR3 nucleotides are TGTGCCAGTAGTATTGACTGGAGGACTGAAGCTTTCTTT. Encoded protein: CASSIDWRTEAFF.

V gene TRBV28 combines with J gene TRBJ2-2; D call uncertain. Germline V lookup: CDR1 MDHEN, CDR2 SYDVKM. Trimming removed 8 bases from V and 0 bases from J, with 7 bases in between. The CDR3 consists of 13 residues. CDR3 residues: CASYLTNTGELFF. The CDR3 DNA reads TGTGCCAGCTACCTAACGAACACCGGGGAGCTGTTTTTT.

The chain carries TRBV30 and TRBJ2-1; D unresolved. The CDR3 is 12 residues long. The V gene lost 6 bases and the J gene lost 2 bases, with 8 bases spanning the gap. Germline CDR1 GTSNPN, CDR2 SVGIG (reference sequence). CDR3 sequence (DNA): TGTGCCTGTTCCCAACCCTACAATGAGCAGTTCTTC. Translating it yields CACSQPYNEQFF.

This rearrangement joins TRBV25-1 to TRBJ2-7, with D perhaps TRBD1 (6 bases). Germline assignment: CDR1 MGHDK and CDR2 SYGVNS. V lost 5 bases to trimming and J lost 4 bases, with 15 bases between them. This CDR3 is 14 amino acids long. CDR3 sequence (DNA): TGTGCCAGCAGTTCGCCCGGGACATTTTACGAGCAGTACTTC. Its translation: CASSSPGTFYEQYF.